The 7 T cell receptor beta chains presented below share a single source sample, sequenced in a study of blood T cells in healthy people across ages. For the second PCR, which ran for roughly 6 to 12 cycles, a sample-barcoded 5' primer and a J-beta primer mix were used. TCRdb ran MiXCR on the 5' RACE reads and lists one entry per CDR3 protein. This sample yields over 1,500,000 distinct CDR3 sequences, of which approximately 50% are seen a single time; about 2.1% belongs to the top ten. The sequenced sample was blood. The receptors were gathered from a woman in her 40s in good health.

J is TRBJ1-5 and V is TRBV29-1, with 10 positions matching TRBD1. CDR3 length: 13 amino acids. Germline assignment: CDR1 SQVTM and CDR2 ANQGSEA. The CDR3 protein is CRMGTGGNQPQHF. The DNA for the CDR3 is TGCAGAATGGGGACAGGGGGCAATCAGCCCCAGCATTTT.

The CDR3 protein is CASSSTADRVNEQYF. CDR3 DNA sequence: TGTGCCAGCAGCTCTACCGCCGACAGGGTGAATGAGCAGTACTTC. The chain employs TRBV7-2 and TRBJ2-5; TRBD1 aligns across 7 bases. Germline V gene lookup returns CDR1 SGHTA and CDR2 FQGNSA. Losses at the gene ends were 4 bases for V and 11 bases for J; bases not matched to a gene: 16. The CDR3 has 15 residues.

V and J are TRBV13 and TRBJ2-1; D possibly corresponds to TRBD1 (6 bases). Deletions cut 5 bases from V and 2 bases from J, with 13 bases between. Per the germline V gene, CDR1 is PRHDT and CDR2 is FYEKMQ (reference sequence). The CDR3 is 15 amino acids. The CDR3 DNA reads TGTGCCAGCAGCCGCTCAAGGGGGACCTACAATGAGCAGTTCTTC. Its protein is CASSRSRGTYNEQFF. Together with reference TRBV13 and TRBJ2-1, the CDR3 gives the full variable domain: AAGVIQSPRHLIKEKRETATLKCYPIPRHDTVYWYQQGPGQDPQFLISFYEKMQSDKGSIPDRFSAQQFSDYHSELNMSSLELGDSALYFCASSRSRGTYNEQFFGPGTRLTVL.

This chain connects TRBV7-6 to TRBJ2-3, with TRBD2 identical over 8 bases. The V segment lost 0 bases and the J segment 4 bases; nucleotides outside the gene matches: 12. Germline V gene data show CDR1 as SGHVS and CDR2 as FNYEAQ. The CDR3 covers 18 residues. In DNA, the CDR3 is TGTGCCAGCAGCTTAGCTGCGGGAGGACTAGCCGATCCAGATACGCAGTATTTT. This encodes CASSLAAGGLADPDTQYF.

The rearrangement uses TRBV24-1 and TRBJ2-7, with no clear D. Germline CDR1 KGHDR, CDR2 SFDVKD. Deletions cut 3 bases from V and 5 bases from J, with 7 bases between. This CDR3 contains 12 residues. CDR3 sequence: CATSDTRDEQYF. The DNA for the CDR3 is TGTGCCACCAGTGATACAAGGGACGAGCAGTACTTC.

The V call is TRBV6-5, the J call TRBJ2-6, with TRBD1 as a possible D gene (6 bases). V was cut by 6 bases and J by 1 base, with 10 bases left in between. Per the germline V gene, CDR1 is MNHEY and CDR2 is SVGAGI. The CDR3 is 15 residues long. CDR3 region: CASSNRVSGANVLTF. DNA of the CDR3: TGTGCCAGCAGCAACAGGGTATCTGGGGCCAACGTCCTGACTTTC.

This clonotype turned up a few times. The J gene is TRBJ2-5, the V gene TRBV12-3 or TRBV12-4, with unresolved D. V dropped 3 bases and J dropped 11 bases, with 16 bases sitting between them. This CDR3 has 13 residues. The chain's CDR3 is CASSFGPLNEQYF. Here the CDR3 DNA reads TGTGCCAGCAGTTTCGGGCCCCTAAATGAGCAGTACTTC.